Presented here are 5 T cell receptor beta chains from one specimen sequenced in a study of CD8 T cells in Susac syndrome. RNA, at roughly 0.45 to 1 ug, was reverse transcribed with random hexamers. Via MiXCR, TCRdb re-called the immunoSEQ multiplex PCR reads, giving one row per CDR3 protein. This table holds around 130,000 distinct CDR3 sequences, around 90% found once. Sequenced material: CD8+ T cells from PBMCs. The origin of the receptors is a human donor with multiple sclerosis.

The chain couples TRBV3-1 to TRBJ2-3; weak D call: TRBD1 (6 bases). The germline V and J ends were trimmed by 4 bases and 2 bases, with 13 bases remaining between them. CDR1 and CDR2 (germline): LGHDT, YNNKEL (reference sequence). The CDR3 has 15 residues. This chain's CDR3 is CASSPTGGHTDTQYF. CDR3 nucleotides: TGTGCCAGCAGCCCGACAGGAGGCCACACAGATACGCAGTATTTT.

This clonotype was recorded once. This chain connects TRBV28 to TRBJ2-7; 10 bases fit TRBD1. Germline CDR1 is MDHEN and CDR2 is SYDVKM. There are 13 residues in the CDR3. With 8 bases clipped from V and 6 bases from J, the junction kept 7 bases outside the gene matches. The CDR3 loop is CASEGQGPLEQYF. CDR3 bases: TGTGCCAGCGAGGGACAGGGGCCCCTCGAGCAGTACTTC.

The chain links TRBV5-4 to TRBJ2-1; 9 bases align to TRBD2. Germline V gives CDR1 SGHNT, CDR2 YYREEE (reference sequence). The CDR3 length is 16 residues. J was trimmed by 6 bases and V by 1 base; bases with no gene match: 8. The CDR3 nucleotides read TGTGCCAGCAGCTTGCCCAGCGGGAGGTTTACCAATGAGCAGTTCTTC. This gives the protein CASSLPSGRFTNEQFF.

CDR3 bases: TGCGCCAGCAGCCAAGATCGGATGGAACCTAACTATGGCTACACCTTC. This sequence encodes CASSQDRMEPNYGYTF. This chain links TRBV4-3 with TRBJ1-2; D unclear. The CDR3 has 16 residues. Per germline, CDR1 LGHNA and CDR2 YSLEER. V was shortened by 0 bases and J by 0 bases, with 11 bases between the two germline ends.

The rearrangement links TRBV7-9 to TRBJ2-5; 7 bases are shared with TRBD1. Germline CDR1 and CDR2: SEHNR and FQNEAQ (reference sequence). The CDR3 extends over 14 amino acids. With V trimmed by 4 bases and J by 2 bases, 4 bases remained unmatched. CDR3 protein: CASSSTGSQETQYF. The CDR3 DNA follows: TGTGCCAGCAGCTCGACAGGGTCGCAAGAGACCCAGTACTTC.